The following is a T cell receptor (beta chain) sequence with its context. The data were obtained in a study of cytomegalovirus exposure and HLA in healthy donors. Measured with immunoSEQ multiplex PCR; TCRdb has only the in-frame clones, and not every one. The sample has 200,000 to 300,000 clones, roughly 86% seen once. The receptor's source is a woman aged 25 to 39 in good health and CMV-seropositive. Sequenced sample: PBMCs.

The CDR3 DNA sequence: TGTGCCTGGAGTGCCGGCTCCTACGAGCAGTACTTC. Amino acid sequence: CAWSAGSYEQYF. The chain is built from TRBV30 and TRBJ2-7; D gene unclear. CDR3 length equals 12 residues. Trimming removed 1 base at V and 0 bases at J, with 4 bases between. From germline, CDR1 is GTSNPN and CDR2 SVGIG (reference sequence). Drawing the rest from reference TRBV30 and TRBJ2-7, the complete variable domain is SQTIHQWPATLVQPVGSPLSLECTVEGTSNPNLYWYRQAAGRGLQLLFYSVGIGQISSEVPQNLSASRPQDRQFILSSKKLLLSDSGFYLCAWSAGSYEQYFGPGTRLTVT.